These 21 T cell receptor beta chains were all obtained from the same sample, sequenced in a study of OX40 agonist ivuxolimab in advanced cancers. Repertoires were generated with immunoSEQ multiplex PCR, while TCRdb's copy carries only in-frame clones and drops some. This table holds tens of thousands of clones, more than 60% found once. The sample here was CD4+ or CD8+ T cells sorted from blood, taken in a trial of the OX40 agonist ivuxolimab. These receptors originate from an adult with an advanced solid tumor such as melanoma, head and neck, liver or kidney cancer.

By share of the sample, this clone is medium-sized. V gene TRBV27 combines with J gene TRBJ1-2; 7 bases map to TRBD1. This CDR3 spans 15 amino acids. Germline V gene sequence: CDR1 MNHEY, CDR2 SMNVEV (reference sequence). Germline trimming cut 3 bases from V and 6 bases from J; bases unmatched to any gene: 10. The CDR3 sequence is CASSLTGSGWDGYTF. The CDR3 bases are TGTGCCAGCAGTTTGACAGGGTCCGGGTGGGATGGCTACACCTTC.

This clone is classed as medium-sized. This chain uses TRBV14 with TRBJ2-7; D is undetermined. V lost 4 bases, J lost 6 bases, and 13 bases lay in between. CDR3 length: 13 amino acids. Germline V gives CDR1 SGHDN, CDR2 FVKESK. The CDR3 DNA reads TGTGCCAGCAGCCTCACCGAAATGAGCGAGCAGTACTTC. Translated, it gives CASSLTEMSEQYF.

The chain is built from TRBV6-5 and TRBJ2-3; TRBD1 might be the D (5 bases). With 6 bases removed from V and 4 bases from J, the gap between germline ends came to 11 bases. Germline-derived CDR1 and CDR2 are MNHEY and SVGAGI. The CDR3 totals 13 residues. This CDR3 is CASSAGFSDTQYF. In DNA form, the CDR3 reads TGTGCCAGCAGCGCAGGGTTTTCAGATACGCAGTATTTT.

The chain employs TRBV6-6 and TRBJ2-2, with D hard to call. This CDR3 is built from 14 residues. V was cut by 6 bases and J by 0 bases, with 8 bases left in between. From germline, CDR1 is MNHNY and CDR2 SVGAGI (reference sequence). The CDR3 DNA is TGTGCCAGCAGCCTGACAACGAACACCGGGGAGCTGTTTTTT. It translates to CASSLTTNTGELFF.

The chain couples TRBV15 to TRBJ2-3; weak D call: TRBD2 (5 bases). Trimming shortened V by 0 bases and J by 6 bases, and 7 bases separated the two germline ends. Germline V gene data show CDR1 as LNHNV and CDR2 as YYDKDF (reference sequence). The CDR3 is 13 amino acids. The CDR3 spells CATSRDQRDTQYF. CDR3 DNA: TGTGCCACCAGCAGAGATCAGCGGGATACGCAGTATTTT. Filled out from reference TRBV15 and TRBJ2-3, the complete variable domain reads DAMVIQNPRYQVTQFGKPVTLSCSQTLNHNVMYWYQQKSSQAPKLLFHYYDKDFNNEADTPDNFQSRRPNTSFCFLDIRSPGLGDTAMYLCATSRDQRDTQYFGPGTRLTVL.

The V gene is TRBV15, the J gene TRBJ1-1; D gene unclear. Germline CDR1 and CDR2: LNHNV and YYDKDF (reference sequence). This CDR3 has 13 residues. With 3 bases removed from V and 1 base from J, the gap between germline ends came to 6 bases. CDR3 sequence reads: CATSSHRNTEAFF. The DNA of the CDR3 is TGTGCCACCAGCAGCCACAGGAACACTGAAGCTTTCTTT.

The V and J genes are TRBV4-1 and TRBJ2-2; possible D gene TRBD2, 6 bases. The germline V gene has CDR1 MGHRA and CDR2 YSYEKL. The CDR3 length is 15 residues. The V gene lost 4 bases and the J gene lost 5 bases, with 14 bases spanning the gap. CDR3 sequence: CASSRDSSGTGELFF. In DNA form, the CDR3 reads TGCGCCAGCAGCCGGGACTCCTCGGGGACCGGGGAGCTGTTTTTT.

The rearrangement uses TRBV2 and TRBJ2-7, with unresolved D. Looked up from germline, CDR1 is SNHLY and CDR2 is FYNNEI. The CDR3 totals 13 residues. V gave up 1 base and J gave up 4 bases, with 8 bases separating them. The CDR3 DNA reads TGTGCCAGCAGTGAAGTGACCGGGTACGAGCAGTACTTC. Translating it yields CASSEVTGYEQYF.

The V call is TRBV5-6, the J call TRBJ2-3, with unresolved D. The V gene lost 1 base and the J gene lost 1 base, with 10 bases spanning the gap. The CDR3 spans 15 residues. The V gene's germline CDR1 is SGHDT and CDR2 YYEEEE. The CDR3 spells CASSLKVTGTDTQYF. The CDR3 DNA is TGTGCCAGCAGCTTGAAAGTAACCGGCACAGATACGCAGTATTTT.

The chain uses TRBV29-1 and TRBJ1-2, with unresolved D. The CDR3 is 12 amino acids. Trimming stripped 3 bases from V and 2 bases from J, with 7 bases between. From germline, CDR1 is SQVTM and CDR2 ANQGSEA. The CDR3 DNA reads TGCAGCGTTGAGCCCGGGAACTATGGCTACACCTTC. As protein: CSVEPGNYGYTF.

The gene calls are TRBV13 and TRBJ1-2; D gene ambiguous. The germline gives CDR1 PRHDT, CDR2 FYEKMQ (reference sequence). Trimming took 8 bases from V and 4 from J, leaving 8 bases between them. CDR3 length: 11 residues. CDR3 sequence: CASGDRYGYTF. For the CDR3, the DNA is TGTGCCAGCGGAGACCGCTATGGCTACACCTTC.

The CDR3 bases are TGCGCCAGCAGCGCAAACCCGGGACAGGGGAATGGCTACACCTTC. Protein: CASSANPGQGNGYTF. This chain connects TRBV5-1 to TRBJ1-2; 10 bases map to TRBD1. Germline V gene lookup returns CDR1 SGHRS and CDR2 YFSETQ. The CDR3 spans 15 residues. V lost 4 bases to trimming and J lost 6 bases; unmatched junction nucleotides: 9.

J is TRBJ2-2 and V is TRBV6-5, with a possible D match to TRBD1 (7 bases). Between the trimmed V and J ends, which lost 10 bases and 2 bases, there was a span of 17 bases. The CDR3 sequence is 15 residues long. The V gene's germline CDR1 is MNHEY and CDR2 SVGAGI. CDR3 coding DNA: TGTGCCACCGCGGCGGGACAGAGTAACACCGGGGAGCTGTTTTTT. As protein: CATAAGQSNTGELFF.

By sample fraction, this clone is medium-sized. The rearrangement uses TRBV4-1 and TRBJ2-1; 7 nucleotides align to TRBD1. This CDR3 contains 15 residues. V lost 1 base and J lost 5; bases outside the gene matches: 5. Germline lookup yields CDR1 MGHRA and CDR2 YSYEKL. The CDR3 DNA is TGCGCCAGCAGCCAAGTGACAGGGCGAGACAATGAGCAGTTCTTC. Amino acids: CASSQVTGRDNEQFF.

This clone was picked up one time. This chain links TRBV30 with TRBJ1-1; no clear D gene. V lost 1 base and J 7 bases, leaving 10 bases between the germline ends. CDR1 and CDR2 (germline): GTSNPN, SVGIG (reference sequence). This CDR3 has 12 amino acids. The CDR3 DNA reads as TGTGCCTGGAGTGATGGCGTAAATGAAGCTTTCTTT. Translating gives CAWSDGVNEAFF.

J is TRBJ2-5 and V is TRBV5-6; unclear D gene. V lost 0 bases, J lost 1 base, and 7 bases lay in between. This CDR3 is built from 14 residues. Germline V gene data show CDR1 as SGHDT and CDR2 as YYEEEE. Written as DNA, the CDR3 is TGTGCCAGCAGCTTGGAAGGAAGCCAAGAGACCCAGTACTTC. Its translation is CASSLEGSQETQYF.

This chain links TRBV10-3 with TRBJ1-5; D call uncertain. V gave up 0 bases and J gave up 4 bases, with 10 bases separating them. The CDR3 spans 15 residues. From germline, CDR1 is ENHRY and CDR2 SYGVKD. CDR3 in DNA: TGTGCCATCAGTGAGTCGGACCTGGGGAATCAGCCCCAGCATTTT. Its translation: CAISESDLGNQPQHF.

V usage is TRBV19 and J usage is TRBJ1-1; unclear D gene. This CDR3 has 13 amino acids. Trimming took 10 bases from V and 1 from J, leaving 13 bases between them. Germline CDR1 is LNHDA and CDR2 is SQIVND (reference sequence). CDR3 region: CATSPSGNTEAFF. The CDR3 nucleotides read TGTGCCACCTCCCCCTCCGGGAACACTGAAGCTTTCTTT.

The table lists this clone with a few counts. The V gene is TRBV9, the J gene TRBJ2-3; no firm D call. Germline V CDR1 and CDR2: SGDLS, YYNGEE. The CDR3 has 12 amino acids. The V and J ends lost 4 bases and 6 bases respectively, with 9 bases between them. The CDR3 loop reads CASSFLLDTQYF. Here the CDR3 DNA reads TGTGCCAGCAGCTTCCTCCTCGATACGCAGTATTTT.

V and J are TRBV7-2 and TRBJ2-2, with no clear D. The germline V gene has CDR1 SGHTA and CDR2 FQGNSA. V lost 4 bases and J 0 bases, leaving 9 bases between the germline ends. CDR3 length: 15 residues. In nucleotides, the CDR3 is TGTGCCAGCAGCTATAGGGTAGCGAACACCGGGGAGCTGTTTTTT. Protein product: CASSYRVANTGELFF.

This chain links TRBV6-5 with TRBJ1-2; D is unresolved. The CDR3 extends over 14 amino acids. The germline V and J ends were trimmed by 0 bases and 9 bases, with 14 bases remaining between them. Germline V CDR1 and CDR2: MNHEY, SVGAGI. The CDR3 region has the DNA TGTGCCAGCAGTTACTCACGCTCAGAGATCCGCTACACCTTC. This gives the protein CASSYSRSEIRYTF.